This TCR beta chain was identified in a study of T cells after yellow fever vaccination. From germline, CDR1 is LGHDT and CDR2 YNNKEL (reference sequence). The V end was cut by 4 bases, the J end by 15 bases, with 16 bases between. This CDR3 region has 12 residues. MiXCR, run by TCRdb on the 5' RACE reads, gives a single entry per CDR3 protein. Of about 630,000 distinct CDR3 sequences in the sample, around 12% are singletons; the top ten hold 15%. This sequence was found in a man younger than 45 who received the YFV17D yellow fever vaccine. The sequencing here drew on PBMCs, taken on the day of the yellow fever booster vaccination. This chain links TRBV3-1 with TRBJ2-1; D is possibly TRBD2 (5 bases). CDR3 region: CASSPPLGDAFF. The CDR3 DNA follows: TGTGCCAGCAGCCCCCCCTTGGGAGATGCGTTCTTC.